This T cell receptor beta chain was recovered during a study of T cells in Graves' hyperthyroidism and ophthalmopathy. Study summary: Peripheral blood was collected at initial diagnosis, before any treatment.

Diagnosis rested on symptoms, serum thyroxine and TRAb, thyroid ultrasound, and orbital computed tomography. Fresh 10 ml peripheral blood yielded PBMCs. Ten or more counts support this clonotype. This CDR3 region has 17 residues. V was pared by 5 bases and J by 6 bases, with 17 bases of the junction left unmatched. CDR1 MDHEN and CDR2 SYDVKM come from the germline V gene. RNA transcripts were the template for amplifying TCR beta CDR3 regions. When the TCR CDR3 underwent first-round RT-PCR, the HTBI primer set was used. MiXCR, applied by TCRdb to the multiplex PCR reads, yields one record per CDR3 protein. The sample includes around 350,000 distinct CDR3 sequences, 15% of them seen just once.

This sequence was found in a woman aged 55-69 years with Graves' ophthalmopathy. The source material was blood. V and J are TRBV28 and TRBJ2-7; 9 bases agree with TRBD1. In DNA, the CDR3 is TGTGCCAGCAGTCTCGGATTCGGGGACAGGGCCTTACGCGAGCAGTACTTC. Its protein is CASSLGFGDRALREQYF.